The 29 T cell receptor beta chains below come from one sample, sequenced in a study of cytomegalovirus exposure and HLA in healthy donors. Primers included in the PCR were 60 Vbeta and 13 Jbeta primers. Libraries were prepared by immunoSEQ multiplex PCR; TCRdb keeps only in-frame clonotypes and omits some of them. Counted here are about 150,000 clones, around three quarters occurring once; the ten biggest clones make up 1%. Sequenced material: PBMCs. The source of these receptors is a woman in her fifties or sixties in good health and CMV-seropositive.

The rearrangement links TRBV27 to TRBJ1-2, with TRBD1 as a possible D gene (6 bases). The germline CDR1 and CDR2 sequences are MNHEY and SMNVEV (reference sequence). The CDR3 totals 12 residues. V lost 5 bases, J lost 6 bases, and 10 bases lay in between. DNA for the CDR3: TGTGCCAGCAGTCCAGGGGCGCATGGCTACACCTTC. This sequence encodes CASSPGAHGYTF.

As for this clone: A read error may account for a junction end that differs from germline. The chain has TRBV19 and TRBJ1-1; TRBD1 might be the D (6 bases). This CDR3 contains 12 residues. CDR1 is LNHDA, CDR2 SQIVND, per germline (reference sequence). The CDR3 loop reads CASSIVTGKSLF. Written as DNA, the CDR3 is TGTGCCAGTAGTATAGTAACAGGGAAGTCGCTCTTT.

This chain uses TRBV11-3 with TRBJ2-3; 8 bases map to TRBD1. The CDR3 consists of 14 residues. Germline trimming cut 4 bases from V and 6 bases from J; bases unmatched to any gene: 6. Germline V gene lookup returns CDR1 SGHNT and CDR2 YENEEA. In DNA form, the CDR3 reads TGTGCCAGCAGCTCCCGACAGGGGAAGGATACGCAGTATTTT. Its protein product is CASSSRQGKDTQYF.

The chain employs TRBV5-5 and TRBJ2-5; TRBD1 might be the D (6 bases). V was trimmed by 2 bases and J by 2 bases, leaving 10 bases between them. CDR1 and CDR2 (germline): SGHKS, YYEKEE (reference sequence). The CDR3 is 14 residues long. CDR3 in amino acids: CASSFPQGQETQYF. CDR3 in DNA: TGTGCCAGCAGCTTCCCGCAGGGGCAAGAGACCCAGTACTTC.

J is TRBJ1-2 and V is TRBV5-1; 9 bases map to TRBD1. Germline V gene sequence: CDR1 SGHRS, CDR2 YFSETQ. The V segment lost 3 bases and the J segment 7 bases; nucleotides outside the gene matches: 7. The CDR3 spans 14 residues. CDR3 coding DNA: TGCGCCAGCAGCTGGGGGACAGGGTCATTTGGCTACACCTTC. Translating gives CASSWGTGSFGYTF.

The chain combines TRBV11-2 with TRBJ1-2; 8 positions agree with TRBD1. The length of the CDR3 is 15 residues. The germline V gene has CDR1 SGHAT and CDR2 FQNNGV. V was pared by 10 bases and J by 4 bases, with 14 bases of the junction left unmatched. CDR3 nucleotide sequence: TGTGCCACTCGGGGGACAGGAGCCTCTTTCTATGGCTACACCTTC. It encodes CATRGTGASFYGYTF.

The J gene is TRBJ1-5, the V gene TRBV28; tentative D call: TRBD1 (6 bases). The germline CDR1 and CDR2 sequences are MDHEN and SYDVKM. The V gene lost 4 bases and the J gene lost 4 bases, with 17 bases spanning the gap. The CDR3 length is 16 residues. CDR3 DNA: TGTGCCAGCAGTTCCATGTACAGGGTTGTTAATCAGCCCCAGCATTTT. Translated, it gives CASSSMYRVVNQPQHF.

The genes are TRBV11-1 and TRBJ2-7, with D perhaps matching TRBD2 (6 bases). The germline V gene has CDR1 SGHAT and CDR2 FQDESV (reference sequence). V gave up 5 bases and J gave up 3 bases, with 20 bases separating them. The length of the CDR3 is 16 residues. The chain's CDR3 is CASSQRDSSGLYEQYF. CDR3 bases: TGTGCCAGCAGCCAACGGGACTCCTCAGGCCTCTACGAGCAGTACTTC.

This clone was detected once. V gene TRBV7-9 combines with J gene TRBJ1-1; no clear D gene. Germline assignment: CDR1 SEHNR and CDR2 FQNEAQ (reference sequence). CDR3 length equals 12 residues. The V end was cut by 10 bases, the J end by 7 bases, with 16 bases between. This CDR3 reads CATSFGGFEAFF. CDR3 bases: TGTGCCACCTCTTTCGGCGGATTTGAAGCTTTCTTT.

The chain couples TRBV11-3 to TRBJ1-1, with a possible D match to TRBD1 (5 bases). CDR3 length: 13 residues. Trimming removed 4 bases from V and 4 bases from J, with 10 bases in between. In germline, CDR1 is SGHNT, CDR2 YENEEA. Here the CDR3 DNA reads TGTGCCAGCAGCTCACGGGGGACCACTGAAGCTTTCTTT. It is translated as CASSSRGTTEAFF.

This chain links TRBV11-2 with TRBJ1-4; D perhaps matches TRBD1 (5 bases). Trimming cost V 1 base and J 3 bases, with 6 bases left between them. This CDR3 region has 14 residues. CDR1 and CDR2 (germline): SGHAT, FQNNGV. CDR3 protein: CASSLGGANEKLFF. The CDR3 DNA reads TGTGCCAGCAGCTTAGGGGGGGCTAATGAAAAACTGTTTTTT.

The genes are TRBV7-6 and TRBJ2-1; TRBD1 is a possible D gene (6 bases). In germline, CDR1 is SGHVS, CDR2 FNYEAQ. Trimming pared 3 bases from V and 3 bases from J, leaving 12 bases between. This CDR3 is 15 amino acids long. The CDR3 sequence is CASSFKATGYNEQFF. As DNA, the CDR3 is TGTGCCAGCAGCTTCAAAGCGACAGGCTACAATGAGCAGTTCTTC.

In this sample, this clone turned up a few times. The chain carries TRBV19 and TRBJ1-1; D remains unclear. The germline gives CDR1 LNHDA, CDR2 SQIVND (reference sequence). Between the trimmed V and J ends, which lost 3 bases and 5 bases, there was a span of 10 bases. CDR3 length equals 13 residues. CDR3 sequence reads: CASSIKGATEAFF. Here the CDR3 DNA reads TGTGCCAGTAGTATCAAGGGAGCTACTGAAGCTTTCTTT.

About this clone itself: One end of the junction is discordant with germline, which a read error may explain. The chain uses TRBV7-9 and TRBJ1-2, with D possibly TRBD1 on 5 matching bases. In germline, CDR1 is SEHNR, CDR2 FQNEAQ (reference sequence). CDR3 length: 13 amino acids. The CDR3 sequence is CASSLGPGGGYTF. The CDR3 DNA is TGTGCCAGCAGTTTAGGACCCGGGGGTGGCTACACCTTC.

The genes are TRBV4-3 and TRBJ1-1; D is perhaps TRBD1 (6 bases). V was clipped by 1 base and J by 8 bases, with 20 bases between them. Germline loops: CDR1 LGHNA, CDR2 YSLEER. The CDR3 loop spans 16 amino acids. This CDR3 is CASSQVGRQGGKEAFF. CDR3 nucleotides: TGCGCCAGCAGCCAAGTGGGGAGACAAGGGGGTAAAGAAGCTTTCTTT.

This clone appeared a few times. The chain carries TRBV11-3 and TRBJ2-5; TRBD1 matches at 10 bases. Germline lookup yields CDR1 SGHNT and CDR2 YENEEA. This CDR3 region has 17 residues. The V and J ends lost 1 base and 3 bases, in that order; junction bases with no gene match: 8. The CDR3: CASSLGRTGGGKETQYF. The DNA of the CDR3 is TGTGCCAGCAGCTTAGGCCGGACAGGGGGAGGTAAAGAGACCCAGTACTTC.

This chain's CDR3 is CASSLGVGGIGSYGYTF. The CDR3 DNA sequence: TGCGCCAGCAGCTTGGGAGTGGGAGGGATCGGCTCCTATGGCTACACCTTC. The chain uses TRBV5-1 and TRBJ1-2; D uncertain. The V gene's germline CDR1 is SGHRS and CDR2 YFSETQ. V shed 0 bases and J shed 4 bases, with 19 bases lying between them. This CDR3 is built from 17 residues.

The genes are TRBV7-9 and TRBJ1-2; possible D gene TRBD1, 6 bases. Deletions cut 2 bases from V and 7 bases from J, with 11 bases between. Germline V gene lookup returns CDR1 SEHNR and CDR2 FQNEAQ (reference sequence). There are 13 residues in the CDR3. The CDR3 protein is CASSLLGAGGYTF. Here the CDR3 DNA reads TGTGCCAGCAGCTTATTGGGGGCTGGTGGCTACACCTTC.

This chain joins TRBV11-2 and TRBJ1-3; D gene ambiguous. The CDR3 is 12 residues long. Trimming took 1 base from V and 13 from J, leaving 11 bases between them. Germline lookup yields CDR1 SGHAT and CDR2 FQNNGV. DNA for the CDR3: TGTGCCAGCAGCTTAGTACAGACCCGAATATATTTT. Translation gives CASSLVQTRIYF. Drawing the rest from reference TRBV11-2 and TRBJ1-3, the complete variable domain is EAGVAQSPRYKIIEKRQSVAFWCNPISGHATLYWYQQILGQGPKLLIQFQNNGVVDDSQLPKDRFSAERLKGVDSTLKIQPAKLEDSAVYLCASSLVQTRIYFGEGSWLTVV.

This chain's CDR3 is CASSGSGDGYNEQFF. CDR3 in DNA: TGTGCCAGCAGCGGGAGCGGGGACGGGTACAATGAGCAGTTCTTC. The rearrangement uses TRBV9 and TRBJ2-1; TRBD2 matches at 7 bases. Germline values: CDR1 SGDLS, CDR2 YYNGEE. Unmatched junction bases numbered 7, after V lost 3 bases and J lost 4 bases. The CDR3 has 15 amino acids.

The chain couples TRBV6-1 to TRBJ2-7; D gene unclear. V was cut by 4 bases and J by 6 bases, with 16 bases left in between. The length of the CDR3 is 14 residues. The V gene's germline CDR1 is MNHNS and CDR2 SASEGT. The CDR3 region is CASSVGAFYGEQYF. The DNA of the CDR3 is TGTGCCAGCAGTGTCGGTGCGTTCTACGGCGAGCAGTACTTC.

Concerning this clone itself: An end of the junction does not agree with germline; a read error may underlie this. The chain has TRBV7-7 and TRBJ2-2; tentative D call: TRBD1 (5 bases). CDR1 is SSHAT, CDR2 FNYEAQ, per germline (reference sequence). This CDR3 contains 13 residues. In DNA, the CDR3 is TGTGCTAGCAGCTTAGAAGGGGTCGGGGAGCTGTTTTTT. This translates into CASSLEGVGELFF.

The V call is TRBV29-1, the J call TRBJ1-1; tentative D call: TRBD1 (6 bases). Trimming removed 6 bases from V and 1 base from J, with 12 bases in between. Germline-derived CDR1 and CDR2 are SQVTM and ANQGSEA. CDR3 length: 13 amino acids. Here the CDR3 DNA reads TGCAGCGTCGCGACAGGTGAGAACACTGAAGCTTTCTTT. It specifies CSVATGENTEAFF.

This clone has more than one count but fewer than ten. CDR3 nucleotide sequence: TGTGCCAGCAGCTCACTAAACTATGGCTACACCTTC. Amino acid sequence: CASSSLNYGYTF. This chain joins TRBV5-6 and TRBJ1-2; D remains unclear. Germline V gene sequence: CDR1 SGHDT, CDR2 YYEEEE. CDR3 length equals 12 residues. The V and J ends lost 3 bases and 2 bases respectively, with 5 bases between them.

Here the CDR3 reads CASTPGQTYEQYF. DNA of the CDR3: TGTGCCAGCACTCCGGGACAGACCTACGAGCAGTACTTC. The J gene is TRBJ2-7, the V gene TRBV28; 7 nucleotides line up with TRBD1. This CDR3 comprises 13 residues. CDR1 MDHEN and CDR2 SYDVKM come from the germline V gene. V lost 7 bases, J lost 2 bases, and 5 bases stayed unmatched.

The V call is TRBV9, the J call TRBJ2-7, with D unclear. The ends were cut back, 4 bases at V and 7 bases at J, with 15 bases in the middle. The germline gives CDR1 SGDLS, CDR2 YYNGEE. The CDR3 contains 13 residues. Written as DNA, the CDR3 is TGTGCCAGCAGCTCAACCACTTCGAGGGAGCAGTACTTC. Protein product: CASSSTTSREQYF.

This CDR3 reads CASRSRDRGGEQYF. CDR3 in DNA: TGTGCCAGCAGGAGCCGGGACAGGGGTGGCGAGCAGTACTTC. The gene calls are TRBV27 and TRBJ2-7, with 10 bases lining up with TRBD1. This CDR3 spans 14 amino acids. Germline V gene lookup returns CDR1 MNHEY and CDR2 SMNVEV (reference sequence). V lost 6 bases, J lost 6 bases, and 8 bases stayed unmatched.

This clone has just one count. The chain recombines TRBV19 with TRBJ1-3; 7 nucleotides align to TRBD1. Germline CDR1 is LNHDA and CDR2 is SQIVND (reference sequence). The CDR3 extends over 15 amino acids. The J segment lost 2 bases and the V segment lost 3 bases, leaving 4 bases of the junction unmatched. The CDR3 reads CASSIIQGAGNTIYF. CDR3 nucleotides: TGTGCCAGTAGTATCATCCAGGGGGCTGGAAACACCATATATTTT. Full variable domain (rest looked up from reference TRBV19 and TRBJ1-3): DGGITQSPKYLFRKEGQNVTLSCEQNLNHDAMYWYRQDPGQGLRLIYYSQIVNDFQKGDIAEGYSVSREKKESFPLTVTSAQKNPTAFYLCASSIIQGAGNTIYFGEGSWLTVV.

The CDR3 bases are TGTGCCAGCAGCCTCGCAGGCAATCAGCCCCAGCATTTT. Translated: CASSLAGNQPQHF. V usage is TRBV5-4 and J usage is TRBJ1-5, with no clear D. The CDR3 is 13 residues long. Germline assignment: CDR1 SGHNT and CDR2 YYREEE (reference sequence). Trimming removed 4 bases from V and 2 bases from J, with 7 bases in between.